This T cell receptor beta chain was identified in a study of early T cells in non-severe SARS-CoV-2 infection. Across the whole study: With bulk RNA from unsorted whole blood as input, sequencing yielded unpaired chains. Whole-study findings and limits: Matching against VDJdb likely underestimated virus-specific expansions, favoring anti-spike CD8.

Unique molecular identifiers tagged individual cDNA molecules. Each CDR3 protein gets one entry after TCRdb re-called the 5' RACE reads with MiXCR. The sample shows tens of thousands of distinct CDR3 sequences, about 11% of them seen only once. This clonotype has just a few counts. The target antigen is unknown. Sequenced input: whole blood. The TCR comes from an adult who was a healthcare worker with PCR-confirmed SARS-CoV-2 infection or an uninfected control (not recorded which).

CDR3 sequence (DNA): TGTGCCAGCAGTAACCGACCTTCCCTCCACTTT. Its translation is CASSNRPSLHF. The chain uses TRBV28 and TRBJ1-6; D not resolved. Trimming took 5 bases from V and 14 from J, leaving 10 bases between them. Germline CDR1 is MDHEN and CDR2 is SYDVKM. CDR3 length: 11 amino acids.